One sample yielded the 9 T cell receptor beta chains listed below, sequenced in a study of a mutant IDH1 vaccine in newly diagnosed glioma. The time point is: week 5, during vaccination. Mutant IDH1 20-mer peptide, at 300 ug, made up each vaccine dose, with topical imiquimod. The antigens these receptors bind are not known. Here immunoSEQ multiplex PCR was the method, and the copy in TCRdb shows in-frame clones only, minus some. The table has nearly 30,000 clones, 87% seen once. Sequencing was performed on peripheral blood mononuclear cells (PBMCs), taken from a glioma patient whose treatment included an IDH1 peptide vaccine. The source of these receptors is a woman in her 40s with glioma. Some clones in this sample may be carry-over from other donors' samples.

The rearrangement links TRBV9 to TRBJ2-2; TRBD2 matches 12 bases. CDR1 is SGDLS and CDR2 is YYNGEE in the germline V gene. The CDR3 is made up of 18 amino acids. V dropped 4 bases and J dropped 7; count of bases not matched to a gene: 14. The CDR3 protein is CASSLRASGRARGGELFF. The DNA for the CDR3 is TGTGCCAGCAGCCTAAGGGCTAGCGGGAGGGCCAGGGGCGGGGAGCTGTTTTTT.

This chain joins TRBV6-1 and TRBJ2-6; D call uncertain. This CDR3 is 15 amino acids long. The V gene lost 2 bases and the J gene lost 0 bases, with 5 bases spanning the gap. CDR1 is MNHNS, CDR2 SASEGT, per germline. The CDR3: CASSENYSGANVLTF. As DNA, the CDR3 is TGTGCCAGCAGTGAAAACTACTCTGGGGCCAACGTCCTGACTTTC.

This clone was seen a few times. The CDR3 DNA is TGTGCCAGCAGTTCCGCCATGACTAGCGGGAGATACGAGCAGTACTTC. Translating gives CASSSAMTSGRYEQYF. The V and J genes are TRBV28 and TRBJ2-7; 12 bases are shared with TRBD2. Germline values: CDR1 MDHEN, CDR2 SYDVKM. Trimming took 4 bases from V and 4 from J; bases not matched to a gene: 8. The CDR3 has 16 residues.

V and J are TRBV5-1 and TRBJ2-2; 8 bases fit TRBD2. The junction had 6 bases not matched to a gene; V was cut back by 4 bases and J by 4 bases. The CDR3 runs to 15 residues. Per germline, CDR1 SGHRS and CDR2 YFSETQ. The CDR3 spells CASSPTSGFTGELFF. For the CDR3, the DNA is TGCGCCAGCAGCCCTACTAGCGGATTCACCGGGGAGCTGTTTTTT. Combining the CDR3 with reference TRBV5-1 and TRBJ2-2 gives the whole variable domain KAGVTQTPRYLIKTRGQQVTLSCSPISGHRSVSWYQQTPGQGLQFLFEYFSETQRNKGNFPGRFSGRQFSNSRSEMNVSTLELGDSALYLCASSPTSGFTGELFFGEGSRLTVL.

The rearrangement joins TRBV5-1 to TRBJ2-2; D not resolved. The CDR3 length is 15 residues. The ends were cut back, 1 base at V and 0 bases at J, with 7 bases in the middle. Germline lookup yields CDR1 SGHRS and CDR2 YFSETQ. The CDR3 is CASSLTYANTGELFF. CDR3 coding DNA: TGCGCCAGCAGCTTGACCTACGCGAACACCGGGGAGCTGTTTTTT.

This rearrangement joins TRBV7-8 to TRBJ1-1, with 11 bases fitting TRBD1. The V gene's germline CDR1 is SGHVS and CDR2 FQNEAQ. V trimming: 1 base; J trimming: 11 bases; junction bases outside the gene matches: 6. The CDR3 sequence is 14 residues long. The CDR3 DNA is TGTGCCAGCAGCTTAGTGAGGGACAGGGGGTACGCTTTCTTT. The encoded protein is CASSLVRDRGYAFF.

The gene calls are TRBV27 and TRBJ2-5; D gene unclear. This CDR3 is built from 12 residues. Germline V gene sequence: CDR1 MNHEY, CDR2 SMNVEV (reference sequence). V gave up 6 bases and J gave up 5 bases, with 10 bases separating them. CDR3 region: CASRVGWETQYF. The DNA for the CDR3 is TGTGCCAGCAGAGTCGGGTGGGAGACCCAGTACTTC.

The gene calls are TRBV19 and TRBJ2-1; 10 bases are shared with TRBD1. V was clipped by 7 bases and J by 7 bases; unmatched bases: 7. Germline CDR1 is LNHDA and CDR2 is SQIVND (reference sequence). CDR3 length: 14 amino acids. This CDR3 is CASTLGQGINEQFF. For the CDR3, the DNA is TGTGCCAGTACCCTGGGACAGGGGATAAATGAGCAGTTCTTC.

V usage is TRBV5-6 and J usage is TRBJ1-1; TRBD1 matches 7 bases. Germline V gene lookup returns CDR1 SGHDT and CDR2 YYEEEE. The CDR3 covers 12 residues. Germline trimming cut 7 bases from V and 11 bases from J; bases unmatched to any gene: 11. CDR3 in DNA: TGTGCCAGCGGCGAAGGGGGCGGGTGGGCTTTCTTT. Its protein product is CASGEGGGWAFF.